One sample yielded the 21 T cell receptor beta chains listed below, sequenced in a study of blood T cell repertoires in COVID-19. The data were produced by immunoSEQ multiplex PCR, yet TCRdb's version contains in-frame clones alone and is incomplete. The sample consists of about 230,000 clones, nearly 90% of them appearing once. The sample consisted of peripheral blood. These receptors all come from a woman younger than 35 who had recovered from COVID-19.

The rearrangement links TRBV27 to TRBJ2-6, with 8 bases aligning to TRBD1. Germline CDR1 MNHEY, CDR2 SMNVEV (reference sequence). The CDR3 extends over 18 amino acids. The trim removed 1 base at V and 0 bases at J, leaving 5 bases unmatched. CDR3 residues: CASSLWKTGGSGANVLTF. The CDR3 DNA sequence: TGTGCCAGCAGTTTATGGAAAACAGGGGGCTCTGGGGCCAACGTCCTGACTTTC.

This clone appeared a few times. The CDR3 sequence: CASSPRGTSGRDEQFF. For the CDR3, the DNA is TGTGCCAGCAGCCCCCGGGGGACTAGCGGGAGGGATGAGCAGTTCTTC. The gene calls are TRBV7-3 and TRBJ2-1; 16 bases are shared with TRBD2. J lost 8 bases, V lost 5 bases, and 6 bases had no gene match. This CDR3 comprises 16 residues. Germline lookup yields CDR1 SGHTA and CDR2 FQGTGA.

This chain joins TRBV7-9 and TRBJ2-4, with 8 positions matching TRBD2. Germline values: CDR1 SEHNR, CDR2 FQNEAQ (reference sequence). Germline trimming cut 3 bases from V and 6 bases from J; bases unmatched to any gene: 4. The CDR3 has 14 amino acids. The CDR3 nucleotides read TGTGCCAGCAGCTTGACGGCGGGAGGAAACATTCAGTACTTC. Amino acids: CASSLTAGGNIQYF.

The chain employs TRBV9 and TRBJ1-1; D is perhaps TRBD1 (5 bases). The CDR3 covers 14 residues. Germline V gives CDR1 SGDLS, CDR2 YYNGEE. Trimming left V 0 bases short and J 4 bases short, with 10 bases between. CDR3 coding DNA: TGTGCCAGCAGCGTAGTCTCGGGGGGCACTGAAGCTTTCTTT. Translated: CASSVVSGGTEAFF. Full variable domain (remainder filled in from reference TRBV9 and TRBJ1-1): DSGVTQTPKHLITATGQRVTLRCSPRSGDLSVYWYQQSLDQGLQFLIQYYNGEERAKGNILERFSAQQFPDLHSELNLSSLELGDSALYFCASSVVSGGTEAFFGQGTRLTVV.

The chain recombines TRBV5-1 with TRBJ2-3, with 9 bases fitting TRBD2. CDR1 and CDR2 (germline): SGHRS, YFSETQ. This CDR3 region has 14 residues. V was clipped by 6 bases and J by 6 bases; unmatched bases: 8. Here the CDR3 reads CASKGLAGSDTQYF. Written as DNA, the CDR3 is TGCGCCAGCAAAGGCCTAGCGGGATCCGATACGCAGTATTTT.

The chain links TRBV10-3 to TRBJ1-2, with D possibly TRBD1 on 6 matching bases. Deletions cut 3 bases from V and 5 bases from J, with 13 bases between. The germline CDR1 and CDR2 sequences are ENHRY and SYGVKD. The CDR3 consists of 14 residues. The CDR3 nucleotides read TGTGCCATCAGTGACCGGGGGGCGGGTTATGGCTACACCTTC. Translated: CAISDRGAGYGYTF.

The V call is TRBV6-5, the J call TRBJ2-1, with 7 bases matching TRBD1. The CDR3 contains 13 residues. Looked up from germline, CDR1 is MNHEY and CDR2 is SVGAGI. Losses at the gene ends were 4 bases for V and 7 bases for J; bases not matched to a gene: 4. The CDR3 sequence is CASSFGTVNEQFF. DNA for the CDR3: TGTGCCAGCAGTTTCGGGACAGTAAATGAGCAGTTCTTC.

The chain employs TRBV6-1 and TRBJ2-2; D possibly corresponds to TRBD2 (6 bases). CDR1 is MNHNS, CDR2 SASEGT, per germline. Trimming cost V 3 bases and J 4 bases, with 18 bases left between them. This CDR3 is built from 17 residues. The CDR3 loop reads CASSEVPPGAGTGELFF. As DNA, the CDR3 is TGTGCCAGCAGTGAGGTCCCGCCGGGAGCCGGCACCGGGGAGCTGTTTTTT.

The rearrangement uses TRBV4-3 and TRBJ2-7; TRBD1 aligns across 9 bases. The CDR3 loop spans 15 amino acids. V trimming: 0 bases; J trimming: 5 bases; junction bases outside the gene matches: 5. Germline lookup yields CDR1 LGHNA and CDR2 YSLEER. CDR3 protein: CASSQDDRGYNEQYF. CDR3 in DNA: TGCGCCAGCAGCCAAGATGACAGGGGGTATAACGAGCAGTACTTC.

The CDR3 coding sequence is TGTGCCAGCATTACGTCACAGACATACTCCTACGAGCAGTACTTC. It translates to CASITSQTYSYEQYF. This chain joins TRBV6-5 and TRBJ2-7; D unclear. Per germline, CDR1 MNHEY and CDR2 SVGAGI. V dropped 7 bases and J dropped 0 bases, with 16 bases sitting between them. The CDR3 loop spans 15 amino acids.

In this sample, this clone turned up once. The chain couples TRBV18 to TRBJ1-2, with TRBD1 matching over 7 bases. The CDR3 runs to 13 residues. Germline V lookup: CDR1 KGHSH, CDR2 LQKENI. J gave up 7 bases and V 3 bases, and 5 bases lay outside the gene matches. CDR3 nucleotide sequence: TGTGCCAGCTCACCGGACAGGCCTCCTGGCTACACCTTC. Its translation: CASSPDRPPGYTF.

The chain recombines TRBV19 with TRBJ2-2; D might be TRBD1 (6 bases). This CDR3 has 14 residues. Germline CDR1 is LNHDA and CDR2 is SQIVND (reference sequence). V was cut by 7 bases and J by 5 bases, with 14 bases left in between. As DNA, the CDR3 is TGTGCCAGTACCCGAGGGACAAGGACCGGGGAGCTGTTTTTT. The encoded protein is CASTRGTRTGELFF.

The chain combines TRBV29-1 with TRBJ2-1; 15 nucleotides match TRBD2. J gave up 8 bases and V 5 bases, and 10 bases lay outside the gene matches. The germline V gene has CDR1 SQVTM and CDR2 ANQGSEA. There are 16 residues in the CDR3. CDR3 amino acids: CSVSGTSGRNGDEQFF. The CDR3 region has the DNA TGCAGCGTTTCCGGGACTAGCGGGAGGAATGGGGATGAGCAGTTCTTC.

CDR3 loop: CASSPWGTGSYEQYF. CDR3 DNA sequence: TGTGCCAGCAGTCCCTGGGGGACTGGTTCCTACGAGCAGTACTTC. The chain joins TRBV27 to TRBJ2-7, with a tentative D call TRBD2 (6 bases). Germline lookup yields CDR1 MNHEY and CDR2 SMNVEV (reference sequence). V was cut by 5 bases and J by 1 base, with 15 bases left in between. The CDR3 has 15 residues.

J is TRBJ1-2 and V is TRBV9; tentatively, D is TRBD1 (6 bases). This CDR3 contains 14 residues. Germline assignment: CDR1 SGDLS and CDR2 YYNGEE. Trimming removed 4 bases at V and 4 bases at J, with 14 bases between. The CDR3 loop reads CASSLNQGTYGYTF. Here the CDR3 DNA reads TGTGCCAGCAGCTTAAATCAGGGGACCTATGGCTACACCTTC.

This clone was recorded only once. The chain is built from TRBV28 and TRBJ2-7; D may be TRBD2 (5 bases). This CDR3 has 15 residues. The ends were cut back, 8 bases at V and 1 base at J, with 18 bases in the middle. CDR1 and CDR2 (germline): MDHEN, SYDVKM. The DNA for the CDR3 is TGTGCCAGCGCCTCGGGGAAGCGCCCGTCCTACGAGCAGTACTTC. Translation: CASASGKRPSYEQYF.

The chain couples TRBV7-3 to TRBJ1-2; TRBD1 matches 9 bases. The CDR3 runs 15 residues. V was clipped by 4 bases and J by 8 bases; unmatched bases: 11. The germline gives CDR1 SGHTA, CDR2 FQGTGA. CDR3 in DNA: TGTGCCAGCAGCTCCGGACAGGGGAAGATCTACGGCTACACCTTC. Encoded protein: CASSSGQGKIYGYTF.

This chain links TRBV11-3 with TRBJ2-3; no reliable D call. V was cut by 5 bases and J by 2 bases, with 8 bases left in between. Germline CDR1 reads SGHNT; CDR2 reads YENEEA. This CDR3 contains 13 residues. CDR3: CASSPRNTDTQYF. The CDR3 DNA is TGTGCCAGCAGCCCGCGAAACACAGATACGCAGTATTTT.

This sequence joins TRBV11-1 and TRBJ2-1, with D possibly matching TRBD2 (6 bases). The CDR3 has 12 amino acids. V lost 5 bases and J 6 bases, leaving 8 bases between the germline ends. Germline lookup yields CDR1 SGHAT and CDR2 FQDESV (reference sequence). Here the CDR3 reads CASSHGGNEQFF. Here the CDR3 DNA reads TGTGCCAGCAGCCACGGGGGCAATGAGCAGTTCTTC.

V and J are TRBV18 and TRBJ1-1, with 9 bases that match TRBD1. Per the germline V gene, CDR1 is KGHSH and CDR2 is LQKENI. The V gene end was trimmed by 1 base and the J gene end by 0 bases; junction bases not matched to a gene: 6. The CDR3 length is 17 residues. The CDR3 is CASSPQEQGALNTEAFF. CDR3 nucleotide sequence: TGTGCCAGCTCACCACAGGAACAGGGGGCGTTGAACACTGAAGCTTTCTTT.

V gene TRBV6-5 combines with J gene TRBJ2-7; D is perhaps TRBD1 (6 bases). From germline, CDR1 is MNHEY and CDR2 SVGAGI. This CDR3 has 15 amino acids. V gave up 0 bases and J gave up 2 bases, with 11 bases separating them. The CDR3 DNA is TGTGCCAGCAGTTACTCGGGACACGGAACCTACGAGCAGTACTTC. This encodes CASSYSGHGTYEQYF.